This T cell receptor (beta chain) was captured in a study of blood T cell repertoires in COVID-19 (dated by TCRdb to between 2020 and 2021). With regard to the full study: Samples covering the acute and convalescent phases of COVID-19 were provided by collaborators in the United States, Italy and Spain. The prospective study material was composed of cDNA or gDNA derived from T cells, B-cell-depleted T cells, or PBMCs. Nearly every sample came with metadata listing a de-identified subject ID, COVID-19 status, age in years and sex. Where available, HLA class I and class II types were taken from metadata supplied by the sample provider and were not determined by assay-based typing. Deeply sampled blood TCRbeta repertoires from subjects exposed to, actively infected with, or recovered from COVID-19 were included in the dataset. A freely available public database, intended as a resource for researchers studying the immune response to SARS-CoV-2, is where the repertoires were released. The samples were drawn from two sources: the first 160 participants of the ongoing ImmuneRACE study, and some 1,300 subjects contributed by 6 global collaborators. Overall results and qualifications from the work: Clinical and demographic metadata were provided uncurated, with the amount varying by source and participant.

TCRbeta CDR3 regions were amplified from genomic DNA using the immunoSEQ Assay, a bias-controlled multiplex PCR. Turning to the authors' computational methods: Nucleated cell counts per sample were estimated from amplification of reference gene primers within the assay. To quantify the absolute abundance of each unique TCRbeta CDR3 rearrangement, sequence reads were collapsed and filtered. For each sample, productive Simpson clonality was calculated by taking the square root of Simpson's diversity index across productive rearrangements. TCRdb provides this immuneACCESS table in a form limited to in-frame rearrangements. Some clones are lacking; in checked studies, under half of them reflect an unresolved V gene, and why the rest are absent is not known. V, J and clone size reflect that table, while D and trimming were determined from the DNA. The sample has approximately 110,000 clones on record, more than 80% of them singletons. Approximately 29% of the sample is taken by the ten largest.

A note on this clone: What this receptor recognizes is not known. No much larger clone exists at a distance of one base, and base qualities are not known.

The collaborating institutions used their own protocols to collect whole blood in K2EDTA tubes. For TCRbeta analysis, collaborators shipped samples in one of three forms: frozen whole blood, isolated PBMCs, or DNA extracted from either of those sample types. The specimen was peripheral blood. The clonotype originates from a woman older than 75 with acute or convalescent COVID-19.

CDR3 reads: CASSPPWLSGGETQYF. The nucleotide sequence reads as follows: TGTGCCAGCAGCCCCCCGTGGCTTAGCGGGGGGGAGACCCAGTACTTC. The chain is made from TRBV2 and TRBJ2-5; 10 bases in the junction line up with TRBD2. Its CDR3 holds 16 amino acids, cysteine through phenylalanine. CDR3 DNA only is kept here, 48 bases in frame from base 1. Clipping removes 6 bases from V and 5 bases from J, with 12 as the unmatched junction base count. From a lookup of the germline V gene, CDR1 and CDR2 are SNHLY and FYNNEI.